One and the same sample provided the 15 T cell receptor beta chains below, sequenced in a study of T cell repertoires in cytomegalovirus infection. TCRdb called the reads again in MiXCR, with one record for every CDR3 protein. The sample lists hundreds of thousands of distinct CDR3 sequences, roughly 15% occurring once. Sequencing was performed on PBMCs. These receptors were taken from a human donor in good health (CMV status not recorded). Some clones in this sample may be carry-over from other donors' samples.

Only a few counts were recorded for this clonotype. V and J are TRBV4-3 and TRBJ2-3; 11 bases match TRBD2. Germline V lookup: CDR1 LGHNA, CDR2 YSLEER. CDR3 size: 17 residues. J gave up 4 bases and V 0 bases, and 6 bases lay outside the gene matches. The CDR3 here is CASSQDGSGGGPDTQYF. The CDR3 nucleotides read TGCGCCAGCAGCCAAGATGGTAGCGGGGGGGGTCCAGATACGCAGTATTTT.

The chain couples TRBV28 to TRBJ2-7; 7 bases map to TRBD1. The CDR3 extends over 15 amino acids. From germline, CDR1 is MDHEN and CDR2 SYDVKM. The trim removed 6 bases at V and 6 bases at J, leaving 14 bases unmatched. The CDR3 sequence is CASSGSDRFGLEQYF. The DNA for the CDR3 is TGTGCCAGCAGCGGATCGGACAGGTTTGGGCTCGAGCAGTACTTC.

This clonotype has a handful of counts. The chain couples TRBV4-1 to TRBJ2-7; D is unclear. The CDR3 consists of 14 residues. V was cut by 2 bases and J by 3 bases, with 11 bases left in between. Germline loops: CDR1 MGHRA, CDR2 YSYEKL. The CDR3 loop reads CASSQNVIDYEQYF. DNA for the CDR3: TGCGCCAGCAGCCAAAACGTAATCGACTACGAGCAGTACTTC.

The rearrangement joins TRBV5-1 to TRBJ1-6, with D tentatively TRBD1 (6 bases). CDR1 and CDR2 (germline): SGHRS, YFSETQ. This CDR3 has 15 residues. Between the trimmed V and J ends, which lost 5 bases and 8 bases, there was a span of 17 bases. The CDR3 region has the DNA TGCGCCAGCAGGGGTTTCACAGGGACGGATTCACCCCTCCACTTT. Its translation: CASRGFTGTDSPLHF.

This clonotype was counted ten times or more. The CDR3 here is CASSLSGTGGNEKLFF. CDR3 bases: TGTGCCAGCAGCTTATCGGGGACAGGTGGAAATGAAAAACTGTTTTTT. The genes are TRBV11-2 and TRBJ1-4; 8 positions agree with TRBD1. The junction had 7 bases not matched to a gene; V was cut back by 2 bases and J by 5 bases. This CDR3 region has 16 residues. Looked up from germline, CDR1 is SGHAT and CDR2 is FQNNGV.

This clonotype has at least ten counts. The chain has TRBV12-3 or TRBV12-4 and TRBJ2-7; 8 bases line up with TRBD2. The CDR3 has 12 amino acids. The ends lost 5 bases at V and 9 bases at J; junction bases unmatched: 6. This chain's CDR3 is CASSRSAGGQYF. In DNA, the CDR3 is TGTGCCAGCAGTCGGAGCGCGGGAGGGCAGTACTTC.

In this sample, this clonotype turned up many times. J is TRBJ2-7 and V is TRBV12-3 or TRBV12-4; possible D gene TRBD1, 6 bases. The CDR3 spans 16 residues. The germline V and J ends were trimmed by 1 base and 2 bases, with 15 bases remaining between them. This CDR3 reads CASSLGAGQMPYEQYF. The CDR3 region has the DNA TGTGCCAGCAGTTTAGGTGCCGGACAGATGCCCTACGAGCAGTACTTC.

This clonotype was seen at least ten times. The chain couples TRBV7-2 to TRBJ1-5, with D uncertain. There are 15 residues in the CDR3. Germline loops: CDR1 SGHTA, CDR2 FQGNSA. The germline V and J ends were trimmed by 3 bases and 0 bases, with 9 bases remaining between them. CDR3 DNA sequence: TGTGCCAGCAGCTTCGAAAGAAATAGCAATCAGCCCCAGCATTTT. It specifies CASSFERNSNQPQHF.

The table lists this clonotype with a few counts. V and J are TRBV20-1 and TRBJ2-7, with 7 positions matching TRBD2. The CDR3 has 13 residues. Germline V gives CDR1 DFQATT, CDR2 SNEGSKA (reference sequence). The trim removed 5 bases at V and 7 bases at J, leaving 11 bases unmatched. DNA for the CDR3: TGCAGTGCTGTCAGCGGGGTCACGGGGGAGCAGTACTTC. Protein sequence: CSAVSGVTGEQYF.

The V call is TRBV4-2, the J call TRBJ1-4; perhaps TRBD1 as D (5 bases). Germline CDR1 is LGHNA and CDR2 is YNFKEQ. CDR3 length: 15 residues. V was cut by 4 bases and J by 4 bases, with 13 bases left in between. DNA for the CDR3: TGTGCCAGCAGCCGTGACAGCGAGATTAATGAAAAACTGTTTTTT. Its translation is CASSRDSEINEKLFF.

Ten or more counts support this clonotype. CDR3 DNA: TGTGCCAGCAGTTACCGAGGGCAGGGGGGAAGCTCCTACGAGCAGTACTTC. Protein product: CASSYRGQGGSSYEQYF. This chain links TRBV6-5 with TRBJ2-7; D is possibly TRBD1 (7 bases). Trimming pared 2 bases from V and 0 bases from J, leaving 17 bases between. Germline CDR1 is MNHEY and CDR2 is SVGAGI. There are 17 residues in the CDR3.

This sequence joins TRBV4-1 and TRBJ1-1; D unresolved. Germline lookup yields CDR1 MGHRA and CDR2 YSYEKL. Between the trimmed V and J ends, which lost 2 bases and 4 bases, there was a span of 20 bases. The CDR3 sequence is 17 residues long. CDR3 protein: CASSQHHPTGRSTEAFF. CDR3 nucleotides: TGCGCCAGCAGCCAACATCACCCGACCGGGCGGAGCACTGAAGCTTTCTTT.

This clonotype was seen repeatedly, ten times or more. The J gene is TRBJ2-3, the V gene TRBV7-6; TRBD2 matches 16 bases. V lost 5 bases, J lost 3 bases, and 8 bases stayed unmatched. CDR1 SGHVS and CDR2 FNYEAQ come from the germline V gene. CDR3 length: 18 residues. The CDR3 sequence: CASSPKGLAGGKTDTQYF. The CDR3 DNA is TGTGCCAGCAGCCCTAAGGGACTAGCGGGGGGGAAGACAGATACGCAGTATTTT. The whole variable domain, remainder taken from reference TRBV7-6 and TRBJ2-3, is GAGVSQSPRYKVTKRGQDVALRCDPISGHVSLYWYRQALGQGPEFLTYFNYEAQQDKSGLPNDRFSAERPEGSISTLTIQRTEQRDSAMYRCASSPKGLAGGKTDTQYFGPGTRLTVL.

This clonotype was detected ten times or more. V is TRBV7-2 and J is TRBJ2-2; D could derive from TRBD1 or TRBD2 (5 bases each). Trimming left V 2 bases short and J 4 bases short, with 14 bases between. Germline CDR1 is SGHTA and CDR2 is FQGNSA. This CDR3 contains 16 residues. The CDR3 DNA is TGTGCCAGCAGCTTACTGATGAGGGGAAGCACCGGGGAGCTGTTTTTT. Its translation: CASSLLMRGSTGELFF. Together with reference TRBV7-2 and TRBJ2-2, the CDR3 gives the full variable domain: GAGVSQSPSNKVTEKGKDVELRCDPISGHTALYWYRQSLGQGLEFLIYFQGNSAPDKSGLPSDRFSAERTGGSVSTLTIQRTQQEDSAVYLCASSLLMRGSTGELFFGEGSRLTVL.

This clonotype was detected ten times or more. The chain combines TRBV7-2 with TRBJ2-3; D may correspond to TRBD1 or TRBD2 (6 bases each). Germline CDR1 SGHTA, CDR2 FQGNSA. CDR3 length: 15 residues. The germline V and J ends were trimmed by 5 bases and 4 bases, with 16 bases remaining between them. CDR3 coding DNA: TGTGCCAGCAGCCAAGTGGGGGGCCTCCCAGATACGCAGTATTTT. This encodes CASSQVGGLPDTQYF.